These 27 T cell receptor beta chains were sequenced from one sample in a study of CD8 T cells in Susac syndrome. The RNA input was about 0.5 to 1 ug, and it was reverse transcribed with random hexamers. TCRdb ran MiXCR on the immunoSEQ multiplex PCR reads and lists one entry per CDR3 protein. The sample comprises fewer than 150,000 distinct CDR3 sequences, 94% of which are singletons, and about 0.26% rests with the top ten. Sequences were obtained from CD8+ T cells from PBMCs. Source of these receptors: a human donor in good health.

The gene calls are TRBV24-1 and TRBJ2-1; tentatively, D is TRBD1 (6 bases). The CDR3 is 11 residues long. The V gene's germline CDR1 is KGHDR and CDR2 SFDVKD. The V and J ends lost 7 bases and 10 bases respectively, with 10 bases between them. The CDR3 bases are TGTGCCACCAGCGGACAGTGGGAGCAGTTCTTC. It translates to CATSGQWEQFF.

The V gene is TRBV29-1, the J gene TRBJ2-3; TRBD2 might be the D (5 bases). Germline V gene sequence: CDR1 SQVTM, CDR2 ANQGSEA. Trimming pared 6 bases from V and 4 bases from J, leaving 11 bases between. This CDR3 has 12 residues. CDR3 in DNA: TGCAGCGTCACGCGGGTCCCAGATACGCAGTATTTT. This translates into CSVTRVPDTQYF.

The chain joins TRBV7-9 to TRBJ1-5; no firm D call. This CDR3 region has 12 residues. Between the trimmed V and J ends, which lost 5 bases and 3 bases, there was a span of 5 bases. Germline V CDR1 and CDR2: SEHNR, FQNEAQ (reference sequence). The CDR3 bases are TGTGCCAGCAGCCCGGTCAATCAGCCCCAGCATTTT. Translated: CASSPVNQPQHF. Variable domain in full (rest from reference TRBV7-9 and TRBJ1-5): DTGVSQNPRHKITKRGQNVTFRCDPISEHNRLYWYRQTLGQGPEFLTYFQNEAQLEKSRLLSDRFSAERPKGSFSTLEIQRTEQGDSAMYLCASSPVNQPQHFGDGTRLSIL.

The chain recombines TRBV5-6 with TRBJ2-1; D remains unclear. Germline assignment: CDR1 SGHDT and CDR2 YYEEEE. This CDR3 is built from 12 residues. V was shortened by 4 bases and J by 10 bases, with 12 bases between the two germline ends. DNA of the CDR3: TGTGCCAGCAGCCAAACCCGGGCCGAGCAGTTCTTC. As protein: CASSQTRAEQFF.

This clonotype was counted only a few times. This chain joins TRBV20-1 and TRBJ2-3; the match to TRBD2 covers 12 bases. The length of the CDR3 is 15 residues. The V gene end was trimmed by 3 bases and the J gene end by 5 bases; junction bases not matched to a gene: 6. Germline CDR1 is DFQATT and CDR2 is SNEGSKA (reference sequence). The CDR3 here is CSARRLAGDLDTQYF. Written as DNA, the CDR3 is TGCAGTGCTAGGAGACTAGCGGGAGACTTAGATACGCAGTATTTT.

The CDR3 DNA reads as TGTGCCAGCAGTAATTTAGGAGACTATCAAGAGACCCAGTACTTC. Amino acid sequence: CASSNLGDYQETQYF. V gene TRBV27 combines with J gene TRBJ2-5; weak D call: TRBD2 (5 bases). Germline V lookup: CDR1 MNHEY, CDR2 SMNVEV (reference sequence). CDR3 length: 15 residues. V lost 5 bases to trimming and J lost 2 bases, with 15 bases between them.

V and J are TRBV5-6 and TRBJ2-1; no reliable D call. The CDR3 loop spans 14 amino acids. Between the trimmed V and J ends, which lost 2 bases and 15 bases, there was a span of 21 bases. Germline CDR1 SGHDT, CDR2 YYEEEE. The CDR3 loop reads CASSFFRPTPDRFF. The CDR3 DNA follows: TGTGCCAGCAGCTTTTTCCGTCCGACCCCGGATCGGTTCTTC.

This clonotype appeared a few times. The rearrangement links TRBV29-1 to TRBJ2-7; 7 nucleotides match TRBD2. The V segment lost 3 bases and the J segment 0 bases; nucleotides outside the gene matches: 8. Looked up from germline, CDR1 is SQVTM and CDR2 is ANQGSEA. The CDR3 covers 15 residues. CDR3 nucleotide sequence: TGCAGCGTTGAGGACTGGGCGGGGGACTCCTACGAGCAGTACTTC. Amino acids: CSVEDWAGDSYEQYF.

The V and J genes are TRBV9 and TRBJ2-1; 9 nucleotides agree with TRBD2. The V segment lost 3 bases and the J segment 4 bases; nucleotides outside the gene matches: 11. The germline V gene has CDR1 SGDLS and CDR2 YYNGEE. There are 17 residues in the CDR3. CDR3: CASSAGLAPNLYNEQFF. CDR3 nucleotides: TGTGCCAGCAGCGCAGGACTAGCGCCGAACCTATACAATGAGCAGTTCTTC.

This clonotype has more than one count but fewer than ten. The chain is built from TRBV11-2 and TRBJ2-5; D is ambiguous. CDR1 and CDR2 from the germline V gene are SGHAT and FQNNGV. Trimming removed 3 bases at V and 1 base at J, with 6 bases between. The CDR3 has 13 amino acids. The CDR3 DNA is TGTGCCAGCAGCTTTGGCTTCCAAGAGACCCAGTACTTC. Its translation is CASSFGFQETQYF.

The count of this clonotype is one. The chain recombines TRBV9 with TRBJ2-1; 12 bases fit TRBD2. CDR3 length: 19 amino acids. Germline-derived CDR1 and CDR2 are SGDLS and YYNGEE. After removal of 5 bases from V and 3 bases from J, the junction contained 15 bases not matched to a gene. The CDR3, as DNA: TGTGCCAGCAGTGGACCGATTGGGACTAGCGGGCCGGGCTACAATGAGCAGTTCTTC. It encodes CASSGPIGTSGPGYNEQFF.

This rearrangement joins TRBV29-1 to TRBJ1-1; 7 bases map to TRBD1. With V trimmed by 7 bases and J by 6 bases, 8 bases remained unmatched. Germline CDR1 and CDR2: SQVTM and ANQGSEA. The CDR3 is 12 residues long. The CDR3 DNA is TGCAGCGCCAAAAGACAGGGAGCTGAAGCTTTCTTT. It encodes CSAKRQGAEAFF.

The rearrangement links TRBV9 to TRBJ2-5; D unresolved. V lost 3 bases and J lost 5, with 5 bases in between. The germline V gene has CDR1 SGDLS and CDR2 YYNGEE. This CDR3 is 11 amino acids long. The CDR3 bases are TGTGCCAGCAGCGCCGGGGAGACCCAGTACTTC. It is translated as CASSAGETQYF.

This sequence joins TRBV4-1 and TRBJ1-1; D uncertain. Per germline, CDR1 MGHRA and CDR2 YSYEKL. The CDR3 consists of 14 residues. Trimming took 1 base from V and 4 from J, leaving 10 bases between them. Here the CDR3 DNA reads TGCGCCAGCAGCCAAGTCGCGTTGAGCACTGAAGCTTTCTTT. Protein product: CASSQVALSTEAFF.

J is TRBJ1-2 and V is TRBV27; a weak D match, TRBD1 (6 bases). The CDR3 contains 13 residues. V was trimmed by 5 bases and J by 8 bases, leaving 15 bases between them. From germline, CDR1 is MNHEY and CDR2 SMNVEV (reference sequence). The CDR3 region is CASSPKGVGGYTF. In nucleotides, the CDR3 is TGTGCCAGCAGTCCTAAGGGGGTCGGGGGCTACACCTTC.

V gene TRBV6-1 combines with J gene TRBJ2-2; TRBD2 matches 7 bases. The CDR3 loop spans 16 amino acids. Germline V lookup: CDR1 MNHNS, CDR2 SASEGT. After removal of 8 bases from V and 5 bases from J, the junction contained 14 bases not matched to a gene. The CDR3 protein is CASGPLGLGLTGELFF. The CDR3 DNA sequence: TGTGCCAGCGGCCCCTTAGGACTAGGGTTGACCGGGGAGCTGTTTTTT.

V gene TRBV20-1 combines with J gene TRBJ2-1; 8 positions agree with TRBD2. Trimming cost V 2 bases and J 5 bases; bases outside gene matches: 2. CDR3 size: 13 residues. Germline V gene lookup returns CDR1 DFQATT and CDR2 SNEGSKA (reference sequence). In DNA form, the CDR3 reads TGCAGTGCTAGAACTAGCGGCAACAATGAGCAGTTCTTC. Translation gives CSARTSGNNEQFF.

V usage is TRBV30 and J usage is TRBJ2-1, with D possibly being TRBD2 (5 bases). With 0 bases removed from V and 3 bases from J, the gap between germline ends came to 15 bases. The length of the CDR3 is 16 residues. Germline V gene sequence: CDR1 GTSNPN, CDR2 SVGIG (reference sequence). The CDR3 protein is CAWSVSWLGDYNEQFF. For the CDR3, the DNA is TGTGCCTGGAGTGTATCCTGGCTCGGGGACTACAATGAGCAGTTCTTC.

The V call is TRBV6-5, the J call TRBJ1-1; a weak D match, TRBD1 (5 bases). The V end lost 2 bases, the J end lost 7 bases, and 14 bases lay between the germline ends. The CDR3 totals 14 residues. Per the germline V gene, CDR1 is MNHEY and CDR2 is SVGAGI. CDR3 nucleotides: TGTGCCAGCAGTTACGCTCCCGGTAGGGGTGAAGCTTTCTTT. As protein: CASSYAPGRGEAFF.

J is TRBJ2-5 and V is TRBV4-3; 9 nucleotides agree with TRBD1. The CDR3 consists of 18 residues. Germline CDR1 LGHNA, CDR2 YSLEER. Trimming took 0 bases from V and 3 from J; bases not matched to a gene: 11. CDR3 loop: CASSQDDHRDRVEETQYF. CDR3 nucleotide sequence: TGCGCCAGCAGCCAAGATGACCATCGGGACAGGGTGGAAGAGACCCAGTACTTC.

This clonotype is a singleton in its sample. The CDR3 loop is CASSPKNTGELFF. CDR3 in DNA: TGTGCCAGCAGCCCAAAGAACACCGGGGAGCTGTTTTTT. The rearrangement uses TRBV3-1 and TRBJ2-2; unclear D gene. Trimming cost V 4 bases and J 1 base, with 4 bases left between them. CDR1 LGHDT and CDR2 YNNKEL come from the germline V gene (reference sequence). This CDR3 has 13 amino acids.

The chain uses TRBV29-1 and TRBJ2-2; D ambiguous. Germline V gene data show CDR1 as SQVTM and CDR2 as ANQGSEA. V lost 2 bases to trimming and J lost 1 base, with 2 bases between them. The CDR3 runs to 12 residues. CDR3 DNA sequence: TGCAGCGTTGAATGGAACACCGGGGAGCTGTTTTTT. Its translation is CSVEWNTGELFF.

This clonotype was found once. This chain connects TRBV7-9 to TRBJ2-7; D remains unclear. CDR3 size: 15 residues. The germline V and J ends were trimmed by 1 base and 3 bases, with 13 bases remaining between them. Germline V gene sequence: CDR1 SEHNR, CDR2 FQNEAQ (reference sequence). The CDR3 DNA is TGTGCCAGCAGCTTAGGCGGAAATATCGACTACGAGCAGTACTTC. Translation gives CASSLGGNIDYEQYF.

The gene calls are TRBV4-3 and TRBJ2-7; 9 bases align to TRBD1. The germline V gene encodes CDR1 LGHNA and CDR2 YSLEER. Trimming cost V 1 base and J 1 base; bases outside gene matches: 8. This CDR3 has 17 amino acids. This CDR3 reads CASSQGQGVTGSYEQYF. DNA for the CDR3: TGCGCCAGCAGCCAAGGACAGGGGGTAACGGGATCCTACGAGCAGTACTTC.

V usage is TRBV7-8 and J usage is TRBJ2-7; the D gene is possibly TRBD1 (6 bases). The CDR3 is 15 residues long. Germline V gene data show CDR1 as SGHVS and CDR2 as FQNEAQ. V was shortened by 4 bases and J by 2 bases, with 15 bases between the two germline ends. The CDR3, as DNA: TGTGCCAGCAGCTCCCGGGACACCCGGCCCTACGAGCAGTACTTC. Amino acids: CASSSRDTRPYEQYF.

This sequence joins TRBV6-5 and TRBJ2-3; TRBD2 aligns across 7 bases. The germline CDR1 and CDR2 sequences are MNHEY and SVGAGI. The length of the CDR3 is 14 residues. The junction had 2 bases not matched to a gene; V was cut back by 5 bases and J by 0 bases. CDR3 DNA: TGTGCCAGCAGTGGGGAGGGGAGCACAGATACGCAGTATTTT. Protein sequence: CASSGEGSTDTQYF.

The rearrangement joins TRBV9 to TRBJ2-3, with a weak D call TRBD1 (5 bases). The CDR3 sequence is 15 residues long. CDR1 is SGDLS, CDR2 YYNGEE, per germline. V lost 7 bases to trimming and J lost 3 bases, with 18 bases between them. DNA for the CDR3: TGTGCCAGCGCTCAAACGGGTGGGGCAACAGATACGCAGTATTTT. This sequence encodes CASAQTGGATDTQYF.